These 20 T cell receptor beta chains share one sample of origin, sequenced in a study of cytomegalovirus exposure and HLA in healthy donors. The PCR ran on 60 Vbeta and 13 Jbeta primers. Some clones are missing from TCRdb's copy, which holds only in-frame ones; the method was immunoSEQ multiplex PCR. Among 150,000 or so clones, 60% to 80% were seen once, and the ten largest hold around 3.6%. The sample comprised PBMCs. Every receptor here comes from a male donor in good health and CMV-seronegative.

CDR3 DNA: TGTGCCAGCTCGGGGCCGGGACTAGCGCACTACAATGAGCAGTTCTTC. Residues: CASSGPGLAHYNEQFF. The rearrangement links TRBV5-6 to TRBJ2-1; 10 positions agree with TRBD2. The CDR3 is 16 amino acids. Germline V CDR1 and CDR2: SGHDT, YYEEEE. Unmatched junction bases numbered 10, after V lost 7 bases and J lost 3 bases. Supplemented by reference TRBV5-6 and TRBJ2-1, the full variable domain reads DAGVTQSPTHLIKTRGQQVTLRCSPKSGHDTVSWYQQALGQGPQFIFQYYEEEERQRGNFPDRFSGHQFPNYSSELNVNALLLGDSALYLCASSGPGLAHYNEQFFGPGTRLTVL.

A few counts support this clone. The V gene is TRBV15, the J gene TRBJ1-1; 12 nucleotides line up with TRBD1. The CDR3 spans 16 residues. Trimming removed 1 base from V and 6 bases from J; junction bases left unmatched: 6. The germline CDR1 and CDR2 sequences are LNHNV and YYDKDF (reference sequence). CDR3 loop: CATSRGRDRGLPEAFF. As DNA, the CDR3 is TGTGCCACCAGCAGAGGGCGGGACAGGGGGCTTCCTGAAGCTTTCTTT.

This rearrangement joins TRBV2 to TRBJ2-2, with TRBD2 matching 14 bases. Trimming cost V 7 bases and J 5 bases; bases outside gene matches: 6. This CDR3 comprises 16 residues. The germline V gene encodes CDR1 SNHLY and CDR2 FYNNEI. In DNA, the CDR3 is TGTGCCAGCACAGGACTAGCGGGAGGAAGAACCGGGGAGCTGTTTTTT. Protein sequence: CASTGLAGGRTGELFF. Variable domain in full (rest from reference TRBV2 and TRBJ2-2): EPEVTQTPSHQVTQMGQEVILRCVPISNHLYFYWYRQILGQKVEFLVSFYNNEISEKSEIFDDQFSVERPDGSNFTLKIRSTKLEDSAMYFCASTGLAGGRTGELFFGEGSRLTVL.

This chain uses TRBV4-2 with TRBJ1-2; D call uncertain. This CDR3 comprises 15 residues. Germline values: CDR1 LGHNA, CDR2 YNFKEQ. V was clipped by 2 bases and J by 3 bases, with 13 bases between them. The CDR3 spells CASSQRLETYYGYTF. CDR3 DNA: TGTGCCAGCAGCCAACGACTGGAAACTTACTATGGCTACACCTTC.

This clone was seen a single time. The chain couples TRBV19 to TRBJ2-2, with 14 bases fitting TRBD2. The CDR3 contains 18 residues. CDR1 and CDR2 from the germline V gene are LNHDA and SQIVND (reference sequence). Unmatched junction bases numbered 7, after V lost 3 bases and J lost 4 bases. The CDR3 DNA sequence: TGTGCCAGTAGTATCCCGGGACTAGCGGGAGACATCACCGGGGAGCTGTTTTTT. Translating gives CASSIPGLAGDITGELFF.

The chain carries TRBV10-2 and TRBJ1-2; perhaps TRBD1 as D (5 bases). Germline lookup yields CDR1 WSHSY and CDR2 SAAADI. The CDR3 loop spans 15 amino acids. Trimming shortened V by 2 bases and J by 1 base, and 11 bases separated the two germline ends. CDR3 DNA sequence: TGCGCCAGCAGTGAGCCCGAGACAGTTAACTATGGCTACACCTTC. It codes for CASSEPETVNYGYTF.

V usage is TRBV29-1 and J usage is TRBJ2-2, with 15 bases lining up with TRBD2. Germline lookup yields CDR1 SQVTM and CDR2 ANQGSEA. This CDR3 is built from 18 residues. V was clipped by 4 bases and J by 3 bases; unmatched bases: 9. The DNA of the CDR3 is TGCAGCGTTGGAATATGGACTAGCGGGAGGGCGGACACCGGGGAGCTGTTTTTT. Translation: CSVGIWTSGRADTGELFF.

CDR3 protein: CASSPGGAYGYTF. In nucleotides, the CDR3 is TGTGCCAGCAGCCCAGGAGGAGCCTATGGCTACACCTTC. The V call is TRBV5-6, the J call TRBJ1-2; D is undetermined. CDR3 length: 13 amino acids. Germline-derived CDR1 and CDR2 are SGHDT and YYEEEE. Trimming removed 4 bases from V and 4 bases from J, with 11 bases in between.

This chain uses TRBV27 with TRBJ1-2, with TRBD1 as a possible D gene (5 bases). Germline loops: CDR1 MNHEY, CDR2 SMNVEV (reference sequence). The germline V and J ends were trimmed by 1 base and 7 bases, with 13 bases remaining between them. CDR3 length equals 14 residues. The CDR3 region is CASSLYGADAGYTF. The DNA for the CDR3 is TGTGCCAGCAGTTTATATGGGGCGGACGCTGGCTACACCTTC.

This clone was observed a handful of times. The rearrangement links TRBV4-3 to TRBJ1-2, with 7 bases fitting TRBD1. With V trimmed by 0 bases and J by 8 bases, 12 bases remained unmatched. CDR1 LGHNA and CDR2 YSLEER come from the germline V gene. This CDR3 region has 16 residues. In DNA form, the CDR3 reads TGCGCCAGCAGCCAAGATCCCCAGGGGGATATCTTCGGCTACACCTTC. It translates to CASSQDPQGDIFGYTF.

This rearrangement joins TRBV2 to TRBJ1-1; no clear D. In germline, CDR1 is SNHLY, CDR2 FYNNEI. The CDR3 extends over 11 amino acids. V shed 10 bases and J shed 4 bases, with 10 bases lying between them. DNA for the CDR3: TGTGCCAACACACTATCCACTGAAGCTTTCTTT. Translation: CANTLSTEAFF.

This clone was recorded once. CDR3 amino acids: CASSLIGRGGPETQYF. The CDR3 DNA is TGTGCCAGCAGCCTTATAGGGCGGGGGGGCCCCGAGACCCAGTACTTC. V gene TRBV7-2 combines with J gene TRBJ2-5, with 9 bases aligning to TRBD2. V shed 5 bases and J 5 bases; nucleotides not matched to a gene: 12. Germline values: CDR1 SGHTA, CDR2 FQGNSA. The CDR3 extends over 16 amino acids. The whole variable domain, filled in from reference TRBV7-2 and TRBJ2-5, reads GAGVSQSPSNKVTEKGKDVELRCDPISGHTALYWYRQSLGQGLEFLIYFQGNSAPDKSGLPSDRFSAERTGGSVSTLTIQRTQQEDSAVYLCASSLIGRGGPETQYFGPGTRLLVL.

The chain joins TRBV6-5 to TRBJ2-7; no clear D gene. Trimming stripped 5 bases from V and 3 bases from J, with 11 bases between. Looked up from germline, CDR1 is MNHEY and CDR2 is SVGAGI. The CDR3 spans 13 residues. CDR3 loop: CASSLNLGYEQYF. The CDR3 region has the DNA TGTGCCAGCAGTCTTAACCTCGGCTACGAGCAGTACTTC.

Only a few counts were recorded for this clone. This chain connects TRBV19 to TRBJ1-2; no clear D. The CDR3 spans 15 residues. Germline V lookup: CDR1 LNHDA, CDR2 SQIVND (reference sequence). V was clipped by 8 bases and J by 4 bases, with 20 bases between them. For the CDR3, the DNA is TGTGCCAGTGAGAAGAATGCAGGTTTTAGCTATGGCTACACCTTC. It specifies CASEKNAGFSYGYTF.

The J gene is TRBJ2-7, the V gene TRBV29-1, with a tentative D call TRBD2 (5 bases). The J call may be wrong; the DNA end is better matched by TRBJ2-1. This CDR3 spans 11 amino acids. From germline, CDR1 is SQVTM and CDR2 ANQGSEA. This CDR3 reads CSGGPHNEQFF. CDR3 bases: TGCAGCGGAGGGCCACACAATGAGCAGTTCTTC.

For this clone: Its ends do not fully match the called genes, so a read error is possible. This sequence joins TRBV7-9 and TRBJ2-1; 7 bases map to TRBD2. Germline V gives CDR1 SEHNR, CDR2 FQNEAQ (reference sequence). The CDR3 length is 15 residues. The CDR3 DNA sequence: TGTTCCAGCAGCTTAGCTTCGGGAGGTCACAATGAGCAGTTCTTC. This gives the protein CSSSLASGGHNEQFF.

The chain recombines TRBV30 with TRBJ2-1; D gene ambiguous. Germline V gene data show CDR1 as GTSNPN and CDR2 as SVGIG (reference sequence). This CDR3 is 14 amino acids long. Trimming shortened V by 3 bases and J by 2 bases, and 11 bases separated the two germline ends. In nucleotides, the CDR3 is TGTGCCTGGAGACGGTATTCAACCTACAATGAGCAGTTCTTC. This translates into CAWRRYSTYNEQFF.

This chain connects TRBV6-4 to TRBJ2-3, with 13 bases lining up with TRBD2. V trimming: 5 bases; J trimming: 3 bases; junction bases outside the gene matches: 5. This CDR3 has 16 amino acids. Germline CDR1 and CDR2: MRHNA and SNTAGT. This chain's CDR3 is CASSTSGGAGTDTQYF. The CDR3 coding sequence is TGTGCCAGCAGTACTAGCGGGGGGGCCGGGACAGATACGCAGTATTTT.

A single count supports this clone. The chain has TRBV18 and TRBJ2-3, with D possibly matching TRBD1 (5 bases). V lost 1 base, J lost 0 bases, and 11 bases lay in between. The CDR3 loop spans 16 amino acids. The germline CDR1 and CDR2 sequences are KGHSH and LQKENI. DNA for the CDR3: TGTGCCAGCTCACCACGGGGCCCCGGCAGCACAGATACGCAGTATTTT. Amino acid sequence: CASSPRGPGSTDTQYF.

The genes are TRBV11-2 and TRBJ2-3; maybe TRBD2 (6 bases). Germline CDR1 reads SGHAT; CDR2 reads FQNNGV. Trimming pared 2 bases from V and 0 bases from J, leaving 6 bases between. The CDR3 sequence is 14 residues long. The CDR3 loop reads CASSLSGSTDTQYF. The CDR3 bases are TGTGCCAGCAGCTTAAGCGGGAGCACAGATACGCAGTATTTT.